Each of the 14 T cell receptor beta chains below was sequenced from the same sample in a study of OX40 agonist ivuxolimab in advanced cancers. The data were produced by immunoSEQ multiplex PCR, yet TCRdb's version contains in-frame clones alone and is incomplete. The sample shows around 88,000 clones, 92% of them seen only once. The specimen comprised CD4+ or CD8+ T cells sorted from blood, sampled in a trial of the OX40 agonist ivuxolimab. The receptors here all came from an adult with an advanced solid tumor such as melanoma, head and neck, liver or kidney cancer.

The genes are TRBV6-5 and TRBJ1-6; 8 bases map to TRBD1. J lost 10 bases, V lost 5 bases, and 4 bases had no gene match. Germline V gene data show CDR1 as MNHEY and CDR2 as SVGAGI. This CDR3 region has 13 residues. CDR3 coding DNA: TGTGCCAGCAGTCCACAGGGGGTATCACCCCTCCACTTT. Its protein product is CASSPQGVSPLHF.

The rearrangement links TRBV7-8 to TRBJ2-1; no clear D gene. V lost 5 bases to trimming and J lost 7 bases, with 12 bases between them. This CDR3 contains 13 residues. CDR1 and CDR2 from the germline V gene are SGHVS and FQNEAQ. This chain's CDR3 is CASSPPRENEQFF. The CDR3 DNA reads TGTGCCAGCAGCCCACCTAGGGAAAATGAGCAGTTCTTC.

This clone was counted once. J is TRBJ2-1 and V is TRBV7-3; 10 bases line up with TRBD2. There are 16 residues in the CDR3. Looked up from germline, CDR1 is SGHTA and CDR2 is FQGTGA. V gave up 1 base and J gave up 7 bases; unmatched junction bases: 7. The CDR3 sequence: CASSLRAPSGRNEQFF. Here the CDR3 DNA reads TGTGCCAGCAGCTTAAGGGCGCCTAGCGGGAGAAATGAGCAGTTCTTC.

The V gene is TRBV6-6, the J gene TRBJ2-5, with D maybe TRBD1 (6 bases). Trimming removed 8 bases at V and 2 bases at J, with 18 bases between. CDR1 and CDR2 from the germline V gene are MNHNY and SVGAGI (reference sequence). The CDR3 has 15 amino acids. This CDR3 is CASQQGRIPQETQYF. CDR3 bases: TGTGCCAGCCAACAGGGTAGGATACCTCAAGAGACCCAGTACTTC.

The genes are TRBV6-5 and TRBJ1-1; weak D call: TRBD1 (5 bases). The CDR3 runs 15 residues. Per the germline V gene, CDR1 is MNHEY and CDR2 is SVGAGI. V was trimmed by 0 bases and J by 7 bases, leaving 15 bases between them. For the CDR3, the DNA is TGTGCCAGCAGTTACTCGGGGCCCGGGGTGGTTGAAGCTTTCTTT. Its protein product is CASSYSGPGVVEAFF.

DNA for the CDR3: TGCGCCAGCAGCCCTTTTCCTTTGGGGACCTACGAGCAGTACTTC. Translating gives CASSPFPLGTYEQYF. The V gene is TRBV5-1, the J gene TRBJ2-7; D uncertain. The CDR3 extends over 15 amino acids. The V gene's germline CDR1 is SGHRS and CDR2 YFSETQ. V was pared by 4 bases and J by 2 bases, with 16 bases between.

The chain combines TRBV6-5 with TRBJ1-2; D not certain. This CDR3 contains 14 residues. V was pared by 4 bases and J by 5 bases, with 14 bases between. Germline CDR1 is MNHEY and CDR2 is SVGAGI. For the CDR3, the DNA is TGTGCCAGCAGTTCACCGGGTCTTCTGTATGGCTACACCTTC. It specifies CASSSPGLLYGYTF.

The rearrangement joins TRBV27 to TRBJ2-7; 7 nucleotides line up with TRBD2. Germline-derived CDR1 and CDR2 are MNHEY and SMNVEV (reference sequence). The CDR3 length is 15 residues. V lost 4 bases, J lost 1 base, and 7 bases stayed unmatched. This CDR3 reads CASSSLALRSYEQYF. CDR3 bases: TGTGCCAGCAGTTCACTAGCGTTGAGGTCCTACGAGCAGTACTTC.

This rearrangement joins TRBV5-5 to TRBJ2-7; D is perhaps TRBD2 (5 bases). CDR1 and CDR2 from the germline V gene are SGHKS and YYEKEE (reference sequence). Trimming removed 1 base from V and 1 base from J, with 9 bases in between. The CDR3 is 14 residues long. The CDR3 sequence: CASSLFGESYEQYF. DNA for the CDR3: TGTGCCAGCAGCTTGTTTGGGGAGTCCTACGAGCAGTACTTC.

This sequence joins TRBV5-1 and TRBJ2-3; D might be TRBD1 (6 bases). Trimming pared 7 bases from V and 3 bases from J, leaving 18 bases between. The CDR3 is 15 amino acids. Germline CDR1 is SGHRS and CDR2 is YFSETQ. The CDR3 nucleotides are TGCGCCAGCTCCTACACCGGGACACAAACAGATACGCAGTATTTT. This gives the protein CASSYTGTQTDTQYF.

The count of this clone is one. The chain couples TRBV11-2 to TRBJ2-7, with 8 bases aligning to TRBD1. Germline CDR1 reads SGHAT; CDR2 reads FQNNGV. The V and J ends lost 5 bases and 5 bases, in that order; junction bases with no gene match: 11. The CDR3 is 15 amino acids. Written as DNA, the CDR3 is TGTGCCAGCAGCCAGCGTAGGACAGGGCTCCACGAGCAGTACTTC. The encoded protein is CASSQRRTGLHEQYF.

V gene TRBV6-1 combines with J gene TRBJ2-7; D gene unclear. CDR1 is MNHNS and CDR2 is SASEGT in the germline V gene. The CDR3 loop spans 13 amino acids. V was shortened by 5 bases and J by 1 base, with 9 bases between the two germline ends. The CDR3 reads CASSHDLSYEQYF. In DNA, the CDR3 is TGTGCCAGCAGTCACGACCTGTCCTACGAGCAGTACTTC.

The V and J genes are TRBV5-1 and TRBJ2-3; 10 bases match TRBD2. This CDR3 comprises 17 residues. V was clipped by 2 bases and J by 4 bases; unmatched bases: 10. Germline V CDR1 and CDR2: SGHRS, YFSETQ. The CDR3 DNA reads as TGCGCCAGCAGCTTAGGGGCTAGCGGGAGAAACCCAGATACGCAGTATTTT. It is translated as CASSLGASGRNPDTQYF. The full variable domain, its missing parts supplied by reference TRBV5-1 and TRBJ2-3, is KAGVTQTPRYLIKTRGQQVTLSCSPISGHRSVSWYQQTPGQGLQFLFEYFSETQRNKGNFPGRFSGRQFSNSRSEMNVSTLELGDSALYLCASSLGASGRNPDTQYFGPGTRLTVL.

With respect to this clone: An end of the junction differs from the germline gene, which may be a read error. The rearrangement joins TRBV10-2 to TRBJ2-7; 9 nucleotides align to TRBD2. The CDR3 loop spans 13 amino acids. The germline V gene encodes CDR1 WSHSY and CDR2 SAAADI. The CDR3 bases are TGCGCCAGCAGTGAGTCGATAAGCGGGAGGCACAACTTC. Translated, it gives CASSESISGRHNF.